This T cell receptor beta chain emerged from a study of CD8 T cells in Susac syndrome. Germline V CDR1 and CDR2: SGHDT, YYEEEE. The CDR3 extends over 13 amino acids. V lost 0 bases and J lost 7, with 10 bases in between. CD8+ and CD4+ T cells taken from blood had their TCR beta sequenced. TEMRA cells underwent FACS enrichment and CD8+ and CD4+ T cells underwent negative isolation. Random hexamers served to reverse transcribe roughly 0.45 to 1 ug RNA. The immunoSEQ assay covered 54 Vbeta and 13 Jbeta segments for CDR3. TCRdb ran MiXCR on the immunoSEQ multiplex PCR reads and lists one entry per CDR3 protein. The table includes around 180,000 distinct CDR3 sequences, approximately 95% detected once.

The clonotype was recovered from a human donor with multiple sclerosis. The rearrangement joins TRBV5-6 to TRBJ1-2; D unclear. The material sequenced was CD8+ T cells from PBMCs. This CDR3 reads CASSLGGPGGYTF. As DNA, the CDR3 is TGTGCCAGCAGCTTGGGTGGGCCAGGTGGCTACACCTTC.